Below are 32 T cell receptor beta chains sequenced from a single sample in a study of cytomegalovirus exposure and HLA in healthy donors. The repertoire was sequenced with immunoSEQ multiplex PCR; TCRdb's copy has only in-frame clones and lacks some. This table holds about 160,000 clones, around 96% found once. The sample consisted of PBMCs. These receptors all stem from a woman aged 18-29 years in good health and CMV-seronegative.

The rearrangement links TRBV4-1 to TRBJ2-2, with a tentative D call TRBD2 (5 bases). V gave up 1 base and J gave up 6 bases, with 12 bases separating them. Germline V CDR1 and CDR2: MGHRA, YSYEKL. There are 15 residues in the CDR3. The CDR3, as DNA: TGCGCCAGCAGCCAAGTAGGGAGTGTGGCCGGGGAGCTGTTTTTT. Amino acid sequence: CASSQVGSVAGELFF.

This clone showed up just a few times. The chain is built from TRBV4-1 and TRBJ1-4, with TRBD1 matching over 8 bases. Germline loops: CDR1 MGHRA, CDR2 YSYEKL. Trimming cost V 4 bases and J 2 bases; bases outside gene matches: 3. The CDR3 has 15 residues. The DNA for the CDR3 is TGCGCCAGCAGCCCTGACAGGGGTACTAATGAAAAACTGTTTTTT. This sequence encodes CASSPDRGTNEKLFF.

The chain couples TRBV6-5 to TRBJ2-7; the match to TRBD1 covers 8 bases. Germline CDR1 MNHEY, CDR2 SVGAGI. This CDR3 contains 15 residues. V lost 5 bases to trimming and J lost 3 bases; unmatched junction nucleotides: 9. Written as DNA, the CDR3 is TGTGCCAGCAGTATTTGGACAGGGCCAGGCTACGAGCAGTACTTC. It is translated as CASSIWTGPGYEQYF.

V gene TRBV19 combines with J gene TRBJ1-4, with D maybe TRBD1 (5 bases). Trimming removed 4 bases at V and 8 bases at J, with 17 bases between. This CDR3 contains 15 residues. In germline, CDR1 is LNHDA, CDR2 SQIVND (reference sequence). The DNA for the CDR3 is TGTGCCAGTAGTAATTGGGGCGGGGGTCTGGAAAAACTGTTTTTT. Protein sequence: CASSNWGGGLEKLFF.

The genes are TRBV4-3 and TRBJ1-1, with D possibly TRBD1 on 6 matching bases. The ends were cut back, 3 bases at V and 1 base at J, with 15 bases in the middle. Germline V gene sequence: CDR1 LGHNA, CDR2 YSLEER. The CDR3 contains 16 residues. Here the CDR3 reads CASSHRGVGGNTEAFF. CDR3 bases: TGCGCCAGCAGCCACAGAGGGGTAGGGGGGAACACTGAAGCTTTCTTT.

The rearrangement uses TRBV9 and TRBJ2-7; 11 bases map to TRBD1. V was pared by 3 bases and J by 3 bases, with 5 bases of the junction left unmatched. Per germline, CDR1 SGDLS and CDR2 YYNGEE. This CDR3 spans 15 amino acids. This CDR3 reads CASSEGTGGFYEQYF. CDR3 in DNA: TGTGCCAGCAGCGAGGGGACAGGGGGGTTCTACGAGCAGTACTTC.

The chain couples TRBV27 to TRBJ2-3; 11 bases line up with TRBD2. Per the germline V gene, CDR1 is MNHEY and CDR2 is SMNVEV (reference sequence). J lost 8 bases, V lost 3 bases, and 13 bases had no gene match. The CDR3 runs 17 residues. CDR3 sequence (DNA): TGTGCCAGCAGTTTCCATAGCGGGGGGGCTTTGTTTGGTACGCAGTATTTT. This sequence encodes CASSFHSGGALFGTQYF.

The rearrangement joins TRBV5-4 to TRBJ2-7, with D perhaps TRBD2 (6 bases). Germline CDR1 is SGHNT and CDR2 is YYREEE (reference sequence). The germline V and J ends were trimmed by 4 bases and 1 base, with 18 bases remaining between them. The CDR3 sequence is 16 residues long. The CDR3 region has the DNA TGTGCCAGCAGCGGGGCGGCGGGGACCCCATCCTACGAGCAGTACTTC. It codes for CASSGAAGTPSYEQYF.

The chain couples TRBV4-3 to TRBJ2-5; a weak D match, TRBD2 (5 bases). V was pared by 4 bases and J by 4 bases, with 16 bases between. This CDR3 has 15 amino acids. Germline assignment: CDR1 LGHNA and CDR2 YSLEER. The CDR3, as DNA: TGCGCCAGCAGCCCTGAACAACGCGGGCGAGAGACCCAGTACTTC. Its protein is CASSPEQRGRETQYF.

The chain links TRBV27 to TRBJ2-6; D is uncertain. Germline assignment: CDR1 MNHEY and CDR2 SMNVEV (reference sequence). The CDR3 loop spans 17 amino acids. V was cut by 2 bases and J by 0 bases, with 11 bases left in between. DNA for the CDR3: TGTGCCAGCAGTTTAGCAGGATCGGTCTCTGGGGCCAACGTCCTGACTTTC. Translating gives CASSLAGSVSGANVLTF. Full variable domain (missing parts from reference TRBV27 and TRBJ2-6): EAQVTQNPRYLITVTGKKLTVTCSQNMNHEYMSWYRQDPGLGLRQIYYSMNVEVTDKGDVPEGYKVSRKEKRNFPLILESPSPNQTSLYFCASSLAGSVSGANVLTFGAGSRLTVL.

This chain uses TRBV5-6 with TRBJ1-5; no clear D gene. Trimming stripped 0 bases from V and 5 bases from J, with 12 bases between. This CDR3 spans 15 amino acids. From germline, CDR1 is SGHDT and CDR2 YYEEEE. CDR3 sequence reads: CASSLAFELDQPQHF. CDR3 coding DNA: TGTGCCAGCAGCTTGGCGTTTGAGTTGGATCAGCCCCAGCATTTT.

This sequence joins TRBV9 and TRBJ2-2; 12 bases align to TRBD1. J was trimmed by 10 bases and V by 3 bases; bases with no gene match: 4. Germline V gene data show CDR1 as SGDLS and CDR2 as YYNGEE. The CDR3 sequence is 14 residues long. The CDR3 bases are TGTGCCAGCAGCGCGGGACAGGGGGCCCCGGAGCTGTTTTTT. Its protein is CASSAGQGAPELFF.

J is TRBJ2-5 and V is TRBV2; D is possibly TRBD2 (6 bases). The germline gives CDR1 SNHLY, CDR2 FYNNEI. Deletions cut 11 bases from V and 2 bases from J, with 15 bases between. There are 13 residues in the CDR3. The CDR3 is CAGQREDQETQYF. The CDR3 DNA sequence: TGTGCCGGCCAGAGGGAGGATCAAGAGACCCAGTACTTC. Using reference TRBV2 and TRBJ2-5 for the parts outside the CDR3, the full variable domain is EPEVTQTPSHQVTQMGQEVILRCVPISNHLYFYWYRQILGQKVEFLVSFYNNEISEKSEIFDDQFSVERPDGSNFTLKIRSTKLEDSAMYFCAGQREDQETQYFGPGTRLLVL.

The chain joins TRBV9 to TRBJ1-4; D is unresolved. The germline CDR1 and CDR2 sequences are SGDLS and YYNGEE. The CDR3 extends over 15 amino acids. V was cut by 1 base and J by 12 bases, with 19 bases left in between. The DNA for the CDR3 is TGTGCCAGCAGCGTACTTGGCGGATCAGTTGAGGAACTGTTTTTT. Amino acid sequence: CASSVLGGSVEELFF.

The rearrangement joins TRBV5-1 to TRBJ2-5; TRBD2 matches 8 bases. Germline-derived CDR1 and CDR2 are SGHRS and YFSETQ. This CDR3 is built from 15 residues. After removal of 1 base from V and 5 bases from J, the junction contained 7 bases not matched to a gene. CDR3 sequence reads: CASSLTGGAWETQYF. CDR3 nucleotides: TGCGCCAGCAGCTTGACCGGGGGGGCCTGGGAGACCCAGTACTTC.

This clone was seen a handful of times. The chain couples TRBV5-4 to TRBJ1-6; a possible D gene is TRBD1 (5 bases). CDR3 length: 15 amino acids. The germline CDR1 and CDR2 sequences are SGHNT and YYREEE (reference sequence). The germline V and J ends were trimmed by 5 bases and 9 bases, with 18 bases remaining between them. The CDR3 region is CASSLPGGEGSPLHF. In DNA, the CDR3 is TGTGCCAGCAGTCTGCCGGGGGGGGAAGGTTCACCCCTCCACTTT.

The chain has TRBV27 and TRBJ2-7; D is unclear. CDR3 length: 15 amino acids. Per the germline V gene, CDR1 is MNHEY and CDR2 is SMNVEV (reference sequence). V was trimmed by 4 bases and J by 0 bases, leaving 13 bases between them. CDR3 nucleotides: TGTGCCAGCAGTTACCAGGTCATGGGCTCCTACGAGCAGTACTTC. This codes for CASSYQVMGSYEQYF.

This chain links TRBV19 with TRBJ2-3; 8 nucleotides line up with TRBD2. Looked up from germline, CDR1 is LNHDA and CDR2 is SQIVND (reference sequence). The length of the CDR3 is 15 residues. The V gene end was trimmed by 4 bases and the J gene end by 7 bases; junction bases not matched to a gene: 10. CDR3 coding DNA: TGTGCCAGTAGTACGCTAGCGGGCCCGGGGAATACGCAGTATTTT. Its protein is CASSTLAGPGNTQYF. Filled out from reference TRBV19 and TRBJ2-3, the complete variable domain reads DGGITQSPKYLFRKEGQNVTLSCEQNLNHDAMYWYRQDPGQGLRLIYYSQIVNDFQKGDIAEGYSVSREKKESFPLTVTSAQKNPTAFYLCASSTLAGPGNTQYFGPGTRLTVL.

The gene calls are TRBV7-3 and TRBJ2-7, with 8 nucleotides matching TRBD1. The ends lost 3 bases at V and 3 bases at J; junction bases unmatched: 1. This CDR3 is 13 amino acids long. CDR1 SGHTA and CDR2 FQGTGA come from the germline V gene. CDR3 loop: CASSFDRGYEQYF. DNA for the CDR3: TGTGCCAGCAGCTTCGACAGGGGCTACGAGCAGTACTTC.

The V gene is TRBV7-9, the J gene TRBJ1-3; no clear D. The V gene lost 2 bases and the J gene lost 7 bases, with 12 bases spanning the gap. The CDR3 consists of 14 residues. The germline CDR1 and CDR2 sequences are SEHNR and FQNEAQ (reference sequence). This CDR3 is CASSLSGLRNTIYF. The DNA for the CDR3 is TGTGCCAGCAGCTTATCAGGTCTAAGGAACACCATATATTTT.

The gene calls are TRBV7-9 and TRBJ1-2; tentative D call: TRBD1 (6 bases). This CDR3 has 14 amino acids. CDR1 SEHNR and CDR2 FQNEAQ come from the germline V gene (reference sequence). Trimming cost V 4 bases and J 2 bases, with 11 bases left between them. The CDR3 region has the DNA TGTGCCAGCAGCTACAGGGAGGGCAACTATGGCTACACCTTC. This gives the protein CASSYREGNYGYTF.

This chain joins TRBV28 and TRBJ2-5; 7 bases line up with TRBD1. The V gene's germline CDR1 is MDHEN and CDR2 SYDVKM. The CDR3 extends over 13 amino acids. With 8 bases clipped from V and 2 bases from J, the junction kept 5 bases outside the gene matches. The CDR3 DNA reads TGTGCCAGCTTCGGGACAGTTCAAGAGACCCAGTACTTC. Protein sequence: CASFGTVQETQYF.

V gene TRBV2 combines with J gene TRBJ2-5; the match to TRBD2 covers 7 bases. Germline V gene lookup returns CDR1 SNHLY and CDR2 FYNNEI. The CDR3 spans 15 residues. The V gene end was trimmed by 4 bases and the J gene end by 1 base; junction bases not matched to a gene: 6. The DNA of the CDR3 is TGTGCCAGCAGTGCAGCGGGGCCATCCCAAGAGACCCAGTACTTC. This sequence encodes CASSAAGPSQETQYF.

This clone was found a few times. The rearrangement uses TRBV7-9 and TRBJ2-7; no reliable D call. Germline V gives CDR1 SEHNR, CDR2 FQNEAQ (reference sequence). Trimming took 1 base from V and 2 from J, leaving 3 bases between them. This CDR3 is built from 12 residues. CDR3 in DNA: TGTGCCAGCAGCTTAGTAGCCTACGAGCAGTACTTC. Translated: CASSLVAYEQYF.

The chain is built from TRBV19 and TRBJ2-1; 10 bases line up with TRBD2. The CDR3 sequence is 12 residues long. Germline CDR1 LNHDA, CDR2 SQIVND (reference sequence). The CDR3 loop reads CGSGGATNEQFF. For the CDR3, the DNA is TGTGGGAGCGGGGGGGCCACCAATGAGCAGTTCTTC.

The rearrangement uses TRBV4-3 and TRBJ2-3, with TRBD2 identical over 9 bases. The V segment lost 0 bases and the J segment 6 bases; nucleotides outside the gene matches: 10. Germline V gene sequence: CDR1 LGHNA, CDR2 YSLEER. The CDR3 runs to 17 residues. DNA of the CDR3: TGCGCCAGCAGCCAAGATTTGGGTAGCGGGGGATGGGATACGCAGTATTTT. It translates to CASSQDLGSGGWDTQYF.

The J gene is TRBJ2-6, the V gene TRBV30, with 11 bases fitting TRBD1. V trimming: 3 bases; J trimming: 0 bases; junction bases outside the gene matches: 7. Germline lookup yields CDR1 GTSNPN and CDR2 SVGIG (reference sequence). This CDR3 is built from 18 residues. CDR3 amino acids: CAWSWDRGLFSGANVLTF. The CDR3 coding sequence is TGTGCCTGGAGCTGGGACAGGGGGTTATTCTCTGGGGCCAACGTCCTGACTTTC. The complete variable domain, with remaining parts taken from reference TRBV30 and TRBJ2-6, reads SQTIHQWPATLVQPVGSPLSLECTVEGTSNPNLYWYRQAAGRGLQLLFYSVGIGQISSEVPQNLSASRPQDRQFILSSKKLLLSDSGFYLCAWSWDRGLFSGANVLTFGAGSRLTVL.

The chain carries TRBV7-2 and TRBJ2-1, with D possibly matching TRBD1 (5 bases). The CDR3 has 16 amino acids. V was shortened by 1 base and J by 6 bases, with 16 bases between the two germline ends. The germline CDR1 and CDR2 sequences are SGHTA and FQGNSA. This CDR3 reads CASSLGVGRVVNEQFF. The CDR3 bases are TGTGCCAGCAGCTTAGGAGTCGGCAGGGTGGTCAATGAGCAGTTCTTC.

In the case of this clone: A read error may produce the germline difference seen at one junction end. This chain uses TRBV2 with TRBJ2-7, with D possibly TRBD2 on 5 matching bases. This CDR3 contains 15 residues. Per the germline V gene, CDR1 is SNHLY and CDR2 is FYNNEI. The DNA for the CDR3 is TGTGCCAGTGGCGGGCAGGATAACTCCTTGCGATTGGAGGACTTC. Translating gives CASGGQDNSLRLEDF.

The chain uses TRBV5-1 and TRBJ1-4, with 8 positions matching TRBD1. The CDR3 loop spans 15 amino acids. V dropped 4 bases and J dropped 3; count of bases not matched to a gene: 5. The V gene's germline CDR1 is SGHRS and CDR2 YFSETQ. The CDR3 coding sequence is TGCGCCAGCAGCCCTCAGGGGGCGCCTAATGAAAAACTGTTTTTT. Protein sequence: CASSPQGAPNEKLFF. Drawing the rest from reference TRBV5-1 and TRBJ1-4, the complete variable domain is KAGVTQTPRYLIKTRGQQVTLSCSPISGHRSVSWYQQTPGQGLQFLFEYFSETQRNKGNFPGRFSGRQFSNSRSEMNVSTLELGDSALYLCASSPQGAPNEKLFFGSGTQLSVL.

The rearrangement joins TRBV5-6 to TRBJ1-3; D is possibly TRBD1 (5 bases). Germline CDR1 is SGHDT and CDR2 is YYEEEE. V gave up 6 bases and J gave up 4 bases, with 20 bases separating them. The CDR3 spans 16 residues. The CDR3 reads CASTVDGRGGGNTIYF. The CDR3 coding sequence is TGTGCCAGCACCGTCGACGGGAGGGGCGGCGGAAACACCATATATTTT.

J is TRBJ2-7 and V is TRBV6-5, with 10 bases aligning to TRBD2. The V gene end was trimmed by 4 bases and the J gene end by 2 bases; junction bases not matched to a gene: 5. This CDR3 region has 15 residues. Germline V gene lookup returns CDR1 MNHEY and CDR2 SVGAGI. The CDR3 sequence is CASSLAGGTTYEQYF. Here the CDR3 DNA reads TGTGCCAGCAGTTTAGCGGGGGGTACCACCTACGAGCAGTACTTC.